This TCR beta chain comes out of a study of T cell responses to AZD1222 COVID-19 vaccine (dated by TCRdb to about 2021). Concerning the study at large: A total of 233 trial participants underwent TCR sequencing, of whom some 210 received two doses of AZD1222 and some 26 received two doses of the MenACWY control vaccine. Enrollment into the trials was organized by age into subgroups of 18-55, 56-69 and 70-plus years, and those subgroups contained roughly 150, 30 and 60 TCR-sequenced participants, respectively. On the study overall, not on this receptor specifically: Reportedly, close to half of the unique spike-specific TCRs recognized epitopes lying outside the regions that are mutated in the B.1.351 and B.1.1.7 variants. The vaccine-associated CD4 TCRs covered the entire spike protein, and the dominant responses fell in regions 160-218 and 743-854. Participants were mostly white British and included more females than males, and it was suggested by the authors that clonal diversity may have been underestimated. Because no day 14 peak-response samples were available, repertoires were characterized only after the peak T cell response. After two AZD1222 doses, both the breadth and the depth of spike-specific TCRs were significantly higher than at day 0 and than in MenACWY recipients. The 56-69-year group was small, and its depth increase did not reach significance, likely because of low power. Only six or seven AZD1222 recipients were SARS-CoV-2 seropositive at baseline, limiting conclusions about previously exposed vaccinees.

Points on this clone: No antigen is known for it. No base quality values were provided; no much bigger clone lies one nucleotide off.

The CDR3 regions of human TCRbeta chains were analyzed by immunosequencing. The published analysis was carried out like this. Repertoire TCRs were checked for matches against a reference library of SARS-CoV-2-specific TCRs that had been generated using the MIRA antigen-specificity platform. Breadth was defined as the fraction of unique TCRs that were SARS-CoV-2-associated. Depth was defined as the fraction of total T cells that were SARS-CoV-2-associated. Each spike-specific TCR was assigned to its reactive spike region and to a CD4 or CD8 class using the MIRA data. Log10-transformed breadth and depth values were compared by one-way ANOVA with Sidak's multiple comparisons tests. TCRdb obtained this table from immuneACCESS and retained in-frame rearrangements with V and J assigned. These tables miss some clones; where compared with another copy, unresolved V genes account for less than half of the shortfall, and the remainder is unexplained. V and J calls and clone size are those listed in that table; D and trimming were worked out from the DNA. This sample comprises tens of thousands of clones, more than 70% of them detected only once. Roughly 25% of the sample is in the top ten clones.

In light of the paper, this sample's time point label describes: about 28 days (+/-7) after the second vaccine dose. Because spike-specific TCR depth and breadth did not differ between the two schedules, AZD1222 recipients who got a second dose at roughly 4 weeks were pooled with those who got a second dose at roughly 12 weeks. The vaccinee samples were drawn from two UK trials, COV001 and COV002, one of which was a single-blind randomized controlled phase 2/3 trial testing AZD1222 (ChAdOx1 nCoV-19) in healthy adults. For TCRbeta chain sequencing, PBMC samples were collected from trial participants at day 0 and at day 28 after the second dose. Per the germline V gene (reference sequence), LNHNV is the CDR1 and YYDKDF is the CDR2. V is cut by 1 base and J by 0 bases, and the space between the germline ends is 7 bases. The CDR3 starts with the cysteine, ends with the phenylalanine, and has 15 residues. The read is trimmed to its CDR3 DNA, 45 bases read in frame from base 1.

The rearrangement joined TRBV15 to TRBJ2-1; no D gene can be assigned with confidence. The TCR sequence derives from an adult who received the AZD1222 COVID-19 vaccine. Sequences were derived from peripheral blood, sampled 28 days after the second AZD1222 dose. The CDR3 reads CATSRGGNSYNEQFF. The bases read TGTGCCACCAGCAGAGGAGGAAACTCCTACAATGAGCAGTTCTTC.